A single sample gave rise to the 8 T cell receptor beta chains below, sequenced in a study of PD-L1 blockade in urothelial cancer. Time point noted: pretreatment peripheral blood. Profiling relied on immunoSEQ multiplex PCR, and the TCRdb table lists in-frame clones only, not all of them. The repertoire holds 45,000 to 65,000 clones, with 65% to 90% as singletons. This specimen was PBMCs, taken around atezolizumab (anti-PD-L1) treatment. These receptors were collected from a man in his 70s with urothelial cancer.

V is TRBV25-1 and J is TRBJ2-1, with 8 nucleotides matching TRBD2. V shed 8 bases, J shed 4 bases, and the junction held 7 bases outside the gene matches. The germline CDR1 and CDR2 sequences are MGHDK and SYGVNS. This CDR3 region has 14 residues. The CDR3 is CASRDSGGYNEQFF. The CDR3 bases are TGTGCCAGCCGCGACAGCGGGGGTTACAATGAGCAGTTCTTC.

The chain links TRBV4-1 to TRBJ1-5, with D unresolved. Germline lookup yields CDR1 MGHRA and CDR2 YSYEKL. V shed 0 bases and J shed 7 bases, with 13 bases lying between them. CDR3 size: 15 residues. The CDR3 sequence is CASSQDPGLGQPQHF. The CDR3 DNA reads as TGCGCCAGCAGCCAAGATCCTGGATTGGGCCAGCCCCAGCATTTT.

The rearrangement joins TRBV19 to TRBJ2-1, with 11 bases lining up with TRBD2. Germline V gene sequence: CDR1 LNHDA, CDR2 SQIVND (reference sequence). This CDR3 region has 15 residues. V gave up 4 bases and J gave up 5 bases; unmatched junction bases: 4. CDR3 residues: CASSRPTSGNNEQFF. For the CDR3, the DNA is TGTGCCAGTAGTAGACCGACTAGCGGGAACAATGAGCAGTTCTTC.

The rearrangement joins TRBV7-9 to TRBJ2-3; the D gene is possibly TRBD1 (5 bases). The CDR3 is 16 residues long. Trimming shortened V by 3 bases and J by 2 bases, and 15 bases separated the two germline ends. CDR1 and CDR2 (germline): SEHNR, FQNEAQ (reference sequence). As DNA, the CDR3 is TGTGCCAGCAGCTTTTCTGTAGGGGATCCCACAGATACGCAGTATTTT. Its protein product is CASSFSVGDPTDTQYF.

This chain links TRBV9 with TRBJ2-5; 11 nucleotides match TRBD2. Germline CDR1 SGDLS, CDR2 YYNGEE. Trimming at V came to 0 bases and at J to 3 bases, leaving 7 bases not matched to a gene. This CDR3 spans 17 amino acids. The CDR3 DNA follows: TGTGCCAGCAGCGTAGGATTCGTGACTAGCGGGAAAGAGACCCAGTACTTC. It translates to CASSVGFVTSGKETQYF.

The V and J genes are TRBV7-8 and TRBJ1-1; D remains unclear. Germline CDR1 and CDR2: SGHVS and FQNEAQ. This CDR3 has 18 residues. V lost 1 base to trimming and J lost 4 bases, with 22 bases between them. CDR3 nucleotides: TGTGCCAGCAGCTTAGTTGTTGGGCATCCCAGGTTCAGCACTGAAGCTTTCTTT. It specifies CASSLVVGHPRFSTEAFF.

The chain combines TRBV18 with TRBJ2-2, with TRBD1 matching 7 bases. V lost 5 bases and J lost 0; bases outside the gene matches: 3. This CDR3 is built from 15 residues. Germline values: CDR1 KGHSH, CDR2 LQKENI. Written as DNA, the CDR3 is TGTGCCAGCTCAGGTGGACAGGCGAACACCGGGGAGCTGTTTTTT. It codes for CASSGGQANTGELFF.

This chain uses TRBV29-1 with TRBJ2-2; TRBD2 might be the D (5 bases). Germline V CDR1 and CDR2: SQVTM, ANQGSEA. Trimming pared 7 bases from V and 5 bases from J, leaving 11 bases between. There are 12 residues in the CDR3. DNA for the CDR3: TGCAGCGCCCTCGGGGAAACCGGGGAGCTGTTTTTT. Translated: CSALGETGELFF.